The 25 T cell receptor beta chains below come from one sample, sequenced in a study of T cell responses to AZD1222 COVID-19 vaccine. Only in-frame clones appear in the TCRdb table, and some are missing; sequencing was by immunoSEQ multiplex PCR. The sample holds 150,000 or so clones; less than 90% are singletons and the top ten take 3% to 3.5%. Specimen: peripheral blood, collected on day 0 of AZD1222 vaccination. These receptors were collected from an adult in good health.

The V and J genes are TRBV7-9 and TRBJ2-6; D remains ambiguous. This CDR3 is built from 15 residues. CDR1 is SEHNR, CDR2 FQNEAQ, per germline (reference sequence). V shed 3 bases and J shed 1 base, with 7 bases lying between them. The CDR3: CASSFGSSGANVLTF. Written as DNA, the CDR3 is TGTGCCAGCAGCTTCGGGTCTTCTGGGGCCAACGTCCTGACTTTC.

The V and J genes are TRBV19 and TRBJ2-5, with 10 positions matching TRBD2. CDR1 and CDR2 from the germline V gene are LNHDA and SQIVND (reference sequence). J was trimmed by 5 bases and V by 8 bases; bases with no gene match: 8. This CDR3 has 14 residues. CDR3 region: CASHSGGAGETQYF. In DNA, the CDR3 is TGTGCCAGTCACAGCGGGGGGGCCGGGGAGACCCAGTACTTC.

The J gene is TRBJ1-1, the V gene TRBV29-1, with TRBD1 matching over 7 bases. Losses at the gene ends were 6 bases for V and 0 bases for J; bases not matched to a gene: 4. Germline assignment: CDR1 SQVTM and CDR2 ANQGSEA. The CDR3 is 13 amino acids. CDR3 amino acids: CSVQTGLNTEAFF. The CDR3 DNA sequence: TGCAGCGTACAGACAGGGTTGAACACTGAAGCTTTCTTT.

This rearrangement joins TRBV19 to TRBJ1-6, with no clear D. Per the germline V gene, CDR1 is LNHDA and CDR2 is SQIVND (reference sequence). The CDR3 length is 13 residues. V gave up 8 bases and J gave up 7 bases, with 12 bases separating them. The CDR3 sequence: CASQSVVNSPLHF. In DNA, the CDR3 is TGTGCCAGTCAGAGCGTGGTGAATTCACCCCTCCACTTT. The full variable domain, rest sourced from reference TRBV19 and TRBJ1-6, is DGGITQSPKYLFRKEGQNVTLSCEQNLNHDAMYWYRQDPGQGLRLIYYSQIVNDFQKGDIAEGYSVSREKKESFPLTVTSAQKNPTAFYLCASQSVVNSPLHFGNGTRLTVT.

This clone has just one count. The CDR3 here is CASSQGTGGSYNEQFF. The DNA of the CDR3 is TGCGCCAGCAGCCAAGGAACAGGGGGGTCTTACAATGAGCAGTTCTTC. V and J are TRBV4-1 and TRBJ2-1; 8 nucleotides align to TRBD1. CDR3 length: 16 residues. Germline-derived CDR1 and CDR2 are MGHRA and YSYEKL. Losses at the gene ends were 1 base for V and 4 bases for J; bases not matched to a gene: 6.

CDR3 sequence reads: CASRKGGGGTDTQYF. The DNA for the CDR3 is TGTGCCAGCAGGAAAGGCGGGGGAGGCACAGATACGCAGTATTTT. V and J are TRBV7-2 and TRBJ2-3; 7 positions agree with TRBD2. Trimming took 6 bases from V and 1 from J; bases not matched to a gene: 7. This CDR3 spans 15 amino acids. The germline gives CDR1 SGHTA, CDR2 FQGNSA. The variable domain in full, with the rest retrieved from reference TRBV7-2 and TRBJ2-3, is GAGVSQSPSNKVTEKGKDVELRCDPISGHTALYWYRQSLGQGLEFLIYFQGNSAPDKSGLPSDRFSAERTGGSVSTLTIQRTQQEDSAVYLCASRKGGGGTDTQYFGPGTRLTVL.

This clone was seen just once. This chain joins TRBV4-1 and TRBJ1-5; perhaps TRBD1 as D (5 bases). Per the germline V gene, CDR1 is MGHRA and CDR2 is YSYEKL. V was cut by 7 bases and J by 0 bases, with 10 bases left in between. This CDR3 has 14 residues. Written as DNA, the CDR3 is TGCGCCAGCAACCGGGACGGTAGCAATCAGCCCCAGCATTTT. Translating it yields CASNRDGSNQPQHF.

The gene calls are TRBV6-2 or TRBV6-3 and TRBJ2-3, with 7 nucleotides matching TRBD2. The CDR3 covers 15 residues. After removal of 2 bases from V and 4 bases from J, the junction contained 6 bases not matched to a gene. In germline, CDR1 is MNHEY, CDR2 SVGEGT. The CDR3 DNA follows: TGTGCCAGCAGTTACGGTTGGGGGGGGGCAGATACGCAGTATTTT. It is translated as CASSYGWGGADTQYF.

This chain links TRBV3-1 (or the pseudogene TRBV3-2) with TRBJ1-1; no definite D call. Trimming removed 1 base at V and 6 bases at J, with 12 bases between. In germline, CDR1 is LGHDT, CDR2 YNNKEL (reference sequence). There are 14 residues in the CDR3. CDR3 amino acids: CASSQGGRSSEAFF. In DNA form, the CDR3 reads TGTGCCAGCAGCCAAGGAGGGAGGAGCTCTGAAGCTTTCTTT.

The CDR3 loop is CASSLPGLGTTYTGELFF. The CDR3 region has the DNA TGTGCCAGCAGCTTACCGGGACTAGGGACTACCTACACCGGGGAGCTGTTTTTT. The chain links TRBV7-8 to TRBJ2-2; 8 bases are a match to TRBD2. V lost 2 bases to trimming and J lost 3 bases; unmatched junction nucleotides: 11. Germline V gives CDR1 SGHVS, CDR2 FQNEAQ. The CDR3 is 18 amino acids.

This clone was observed a single time. This rearrangement joins TRBV19 to TRBJ1-3, with unresolved D. V was shortened by 3 bases and J by 2 bases, with 5 bases between the two germline ends. This CDR3 is 13 amino acids long. The germline V gene has CDR1 LNHDA and CDR2 SQIVND (reference sequence). This CDR3 is CASSIGTGNTIYF. The CDR3 region has the DNA TGTGCCAGTAGTATCGGGACTGGAAACACCATATATTTT. Looking up the rest from reference TRBV19 and TRBJ1-3 gives the full variable domain: DGGITQSPKYLFRKEGQNVTLSCEQNLNHDAMYWYRQDPGQGLRLIYYSQIVNDFQKGDIAEGYSVSREKKESFPLTVTSAQKNPTAFYLCASSIGTGNTIYFGEGSWLTVV.

The chain is built from TRBV15 and TRBJ2-1; D is perhaps TRBD2 (6 bases). From germline, CDR1 is LNHNV and CDR2 YYDKDF (reference sequence). With 0 bases removed from V and 7 bases from J, the gap between germline ends came to 16 bases. The CDR3 is made up of 16 amino acids. CDR3 in DNA: TGTGCCACCAGCAGAGAGGAGGGAGCGGCACGAAATGAGCAGTTCTTC. This translates into CATSREEGAARNEQFF.

The V call is TRBV7-2, the J call TRBJ2-1; 15 bases agree with TRBD2. Losses at the gene ends were 5 bases for V and 0 bases for J; bases not matched to a gene: 5. Germline values: CDR1 SGHTA, CDR2 FQGNSA. CDR3 length: 18 residues. CDR3 nucleotides: TGTGCCAGCAGCCCCCGGACTAGCGGGGGGGTCTCCTACAATGAGCAGTTCTTC. Amino acid sequence: CASSPRTSGGVSYNEQFF. Variable domain in full (rest from reference TRBV7-2 and TRBJ2-1): GAGVSQSPSNKVTEKGKDVELRCDPISGHTALYWYRQSLGQGLEFLIYFQGNSAPDKSGLPSDRFSAERTGGSVSTLTIQRTQQEDSAVYLCASSPRTSGGVSYNEQFFGPGTRLTVL.

The V gene is TRBV12-5, the J gene TRBJ2-3; no definite D call. CDR3 size: 14 residues. Trimming removed 6 bases from V and 4 bases from J, with 14 bases in between. The germline V gene encodes CDR1 LGHNT and CDR2 FRNRAP. The CDR3 DNA reads as TGTGCTAGTGGCCTTACCCCCCAGTCAGATACGCAGTATTTT. Its translation is CASGLTPQSDTQYF.

The chain combines TRBV5-5 with TRBJ1-5, with a possible D match to TRBD1 (5 bases). Germline values: CDR1 SGHKS, CDR2 YYEKEE (reference sequence). The CDR3 has 14 amino acids. The V end was cut by 4 bases, the J end by 7 bases, with 15 bases between. In nucleotides, the CDR3 is TGTGCCAGCAGCCCTGGACACAGTCGACAGCCCCAGCATTTT. As protein: CASSPGHSRQPQHF.

The rearrangement links TRBV29-1 to TRBJ1-1; D ambiguous. The germline V gene encodes CDR1 SQVTM and CDR2 ANQGSEA. The ends were cut back, 3 bases at V and 4 bases at J, with 12 bases in the middle. The CDR3 length is 13 residues. The CDR3 loop is CSVELGVGTEAFF. CDR3 nucleotide sequence: TGCAGCGTTGAGTTGGGCGTTGGCACTGAAGCTTTCTTT. The complete variable domain, with remaining parts taken from reference TRBV29-1 and TRBJ1-1, reads SAVISQKPSRDICQRGTSLTIQCQVDSQVTMMFWYRQQPGQSLTLIATANQGSEATYESGFVIDKFPISRPNLTFSTLTVSNMSPEDSSIYLCSVELGVGTEAFFGQGTRLTVV.

This chain links TRBV28 with TRBJ1-6; 7 bases are shared with TRBD1. V shed 6 bases, J shed 7 bases, and the junction held 6 bases outside the gene matches. The CDR3 length is 14 residues. Germline V gene data show CDR1 as MDHEN and CDR2 as SYDVKM. The CDR3 DNA sequence: TGTGCCAGCAGCCGACAGGGTCTCAATTCACCCCTCCACTTT. Translating gives CASSRQGLNSPLHF.

This clone was recorded once. The chain joins TRBV12-3 or TRBV12-4 to TRBJ1-5; a possible D gene is TRBD1 (6 bases). Between the trimmed V and J ends, which lost 5 bases and 6 bases, there was a span of 11 bases. The CDR3 is 13 amino acids. This chain's CDR3 is CASSITGFQPQHF. In DNA, the CDR3 is TGTGCCAGCAGTATAACAGGGTTTCAGCCCCAGCATTTT.

Points on this clone: The same CDR3 also results from other DNA sequences found in this sample. The chain is built from TRBV18 and TRBJ1-1, with D maybe TRBD1 (5 bases). Between the trimmed V and J ends, which lost 3 bases and 1 base, there was a span of 9 bases. The CDR3 is made up of 14 amino acids. CDR1 and CDR2 from the germline V gene are KGHSH and LQKENI. CDR3 in DNA: TGTGCCAGCTCACCCCAGGGTGGGAACACTGAAGCTTTCTTT. Protein product: CASSPQGGNTEAFF.

The chain joins TRBV5-1 to TRBJ2-7; maybe TRBD1 (6 bases). Germline CDR1 SGHRS, CDR2 YFSETQ. With 3 bases removed from V and 4 bases from J, the gap between germline ends came to 11 bases. The CDR3 is made up of 13 amino acids. In DNA, the CDR3 is TGCGCCAGCAGCTCCTATACAGGGTACGAGCAGTACTTC. Its protein is CASSSYTGYEQYF.

The chain joins TRBV28 to TRBJ1-5; 7 bases match TRBD1. CDR1 is MDHEN and CDR2 is SYDVKM in the germline V gene. The CDR3 has 17 residues. Losses at the gene ends were 2 bases for V and 0 bases for J; bases not matched to a gene: 7. In DNA form, the CDR3 reads TGTGCCAGCAGTTTAAGAGGGAGGGGGCATAGCAATCAGCCCCAGCATTTT. Protein: CASSLRGRGHSNQPQHF. The full variable domain, with the rest looked up from reference TRBV28 and TRBJ1-5, is DVKVTQSSRYLVKRTGEKVFLECVQDMDHENMFWYRQDPGLGLRLIYFSYDVKMKEKGDIPEGYSVSREKKERFSLILESASTNQTSMYLCASSLRGRGHSNQPQHFGDGTRLSIL.

This clone was detected once. The chain employs TRBV6-1 and TRBJ2-7; TRBD2 is a possible D gene (7 bases). V shed 4 bases and J shed 1 base, with 17 bases lying between them. The CDR3 is 16 residues long. Germline lookup yields CDR1 MNHNS and CDR2 SASEGT. The CDR3 loop is CASSVRGGGASYEQYF. The CDR3 nucleotides are TGTGCCAGCAGTGTTCGGGGCGGGGGCGCTTCCTACGAGCAGTACTTC.

This clone appeared once. The rearrangement links TRBV5-1 to TRBJ2-5; D gene ambiguous. Per germline, CDR1 SGHRS and CDR2 YFSETQ. Trimming removed 4 bases at V and 4 bases at J, with 2 bases between. The CDR3 spans 10 residues. The CDR3 DNA is TGCGCCAGCAGCGGAGAGACCCAGTACTTC. Amino acids: CASSGETQYF.

Of note for this clone: The same CDR3 is also encoded by other DNA sequences in this sample. Here the CDR3 reads CASSQRDTQYF. The CDR3, as DNA: TGTGCCAGCAGCCAAAGAGATACGCAGTATTTT. The chain uses TRBV3-1 (or the pseudogene TRBV3-2) and TRBJ2-3, with D unresolved. The germline CDR1 and CDR2 sequences are LGHDT and YNNKEL (reference sequence). V lost 2 bases and J 5 bases, leaving 2 bases between the germline ends. The CDR3 extends over 11 amino acids.

This chain connects TRBV28 to TRBJ2-3; 10 bases agree with TRBD2. V gave up 1 base and J gave up 5 bases; unmatched junction bases: 6. From germline, CDR1 is MDHEN and CDR2 SYDVKM. This CDR3 has 16 residues. The CDR3 is CASSLLPAGGRDTQYF. The CDR3 DNA sequence: TGTGCCAGCAGTTTATTACCAGCGGGGGGGCGAGATACGCAGTATTTT. The whole variable domain, remainder taken from reference TRBV28 and TRBJ2-3, is DVKVTQSSRYLVKRTGEKVFLECVQDMDHENMFWYRQDPGLGLRLIYFSYDVKMKEKGDIPEGYSVSREKKERFSLILESASTNQTSMYLCASSLLPAGGRDTQYFGPGTRLTVL.